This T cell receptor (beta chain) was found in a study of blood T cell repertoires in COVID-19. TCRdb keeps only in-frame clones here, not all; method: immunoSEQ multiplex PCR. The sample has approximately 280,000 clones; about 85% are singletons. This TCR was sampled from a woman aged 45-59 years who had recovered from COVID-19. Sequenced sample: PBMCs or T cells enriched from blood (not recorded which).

This CDR3 reads CASSQEGQGVNQPQHF. The DNA of the CDR3 is TGTGCCAGCAGCCAAGAAGGACAGGGGGTCAATCAGCCCCAGCATTTT. The gene calls are TRBV3-1 (or the pseudogene TRBV3-2) and TRBJ1-5, with TRBD1 matching 10 bases. V gave up 0 bases and J gave up 3 bases; unmatched junction bases: 2. CDR1 is LGHDT, CDR2 YNNKEL, per germline (reference sequence). This CDR3 comprises 16 residues.